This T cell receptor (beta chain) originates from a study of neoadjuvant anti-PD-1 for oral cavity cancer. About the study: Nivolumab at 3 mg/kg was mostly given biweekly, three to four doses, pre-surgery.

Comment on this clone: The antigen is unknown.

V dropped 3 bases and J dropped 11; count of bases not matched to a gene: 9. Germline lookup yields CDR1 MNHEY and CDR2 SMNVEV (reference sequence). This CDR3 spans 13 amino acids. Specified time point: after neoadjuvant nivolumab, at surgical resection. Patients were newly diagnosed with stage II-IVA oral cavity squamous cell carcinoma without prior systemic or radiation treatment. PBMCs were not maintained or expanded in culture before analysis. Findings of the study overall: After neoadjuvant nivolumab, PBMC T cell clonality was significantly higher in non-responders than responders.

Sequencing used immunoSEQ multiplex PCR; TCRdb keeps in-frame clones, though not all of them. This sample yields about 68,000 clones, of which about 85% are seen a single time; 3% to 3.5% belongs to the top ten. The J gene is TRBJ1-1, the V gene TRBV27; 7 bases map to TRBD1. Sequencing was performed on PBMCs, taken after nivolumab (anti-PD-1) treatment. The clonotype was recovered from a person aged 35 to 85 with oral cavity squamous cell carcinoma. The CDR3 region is CASSFRDRGLAFF. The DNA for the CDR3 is TGTGCCAGCAGTTTTCGGGACAGAGGTTTGGCTTTCTTT.